One and the same sample provided the 17 T cell receptor beta chains below, sequenced in a study of control samples from healthy donors and cancer patients. The table came from immunoSEQ multiplex PCR; TCRdb's copy has only in-frame clones and leaves some out. This repertoire shows 170,000 or so clones, 75% to 95% found once; its top ten account for just over 2%. The sequenced sample consisted of blood. All receptors derive from a middle-aged woman in good health.

The chain employs TRBV15 and TRBJ1-3; no clear D gene. The length of the CDR3 is 14 residues. The germline V and J ends were trimmed by 5 bases and 0 bases, with 8 bases remaining between them. CDR1 and CDR2 (germline): LNHNV, YYDKDF (reference sequence). The CDR3 sequence: CATSEGYSGNTIYF. In DNA, the CDR3 is TGTGCCACCAGCGAGGGCTACTCTGGAAACACCATATATTTT.

This clone was counted once. The genes are TRBV5-1 and TRBJ1-2; D gene ambiguous. Germline-derived CDR1 and CDR2 are SGHRS and YFSETQ. The CDR3 loop spans 19 amino acids. The V gene lost 4 bases and the J gene lost 4 bases, with 29 bases spanning the gap. The CDR3 DNA reads as TGCGCCAGCAGCCCAGCGAATCCCGGGTCCCCCCATAGAAGCTATGGCTACACCTTC. The encoded protein is CASSPANPGSPHRSYGYTF.

This chain connects TRBV18 to TRBJ2-1; D may be TRBD2 (6 bases). The CDR3 is made up of 15 amino acids. CDR1 and CDR2 (germline): KGHSH, LQKENI. Trimming left V 6 bases short and J 7 bases short, with 19 bases between. The CDR3 protein is CASSPGGPPFNEQFF. The DNA for the CDR3 is TGTGCCAGCTCTCCCGGAGGGCCCCCCTTTAATGAGCAGTTCTTC. The full variable domain, its missing parts supplied by reference TRBV18 and TRBJ2-1, is NAGVMQNPRHLVRRRGQEARLRCSPMKGHSHVYWYRQLPEEGLKFMVYLQKENIIDESGMPKERFSAEFPKEGPSILRIQQVVRGDSAAYFCASSPGGPPFNEQFFGPGTRLTVL.

V is TRBV27 and J is TRBJ2-7, with D possibly matching TRBD1 (5 bases). V lost 6 bases and J lost 2, with 14 bases in between. Germline assignment: CDR1 MNHEY and CDR2 SMNVEV (reference sequence). The CDR3 runs to 14 residues. The CDR3 loop reads CASRPDTRPYEQYF. The CDR3 DNA is TGTGCCAGCAGGCCGGACACCAGGCCCTACGAGCAGTACTTC.

The table lists this clone with a count of one. The rearrangement joins TRBV10-3 to TRBJ1-6; TRBD1 is a possible D gene (6 bases). Trimming left V 4 bases short and J 5 bases short, with 6 bases between. This CDR3 comprises 13 residues. Germline V CDR1 and CDR2: ENHRY, SYGVKD. The CDR3: CAISGQDNSPLHF. DNA of the CDR3: TGTGCCATCAGTGGACAGGATAATTCACCCCTCCACTTT.

CDR3 sequence: CSVDLQGGETQYF. The DNA of the CDR3 is TGCAGCGTTGATCTACAGGGAGGGGAGACCCAGTACTTC. The chain couples TRBV29-1 to TRBJ2-5; the D gene is possibly TRBD2 (7 bases). The ends were cut back, 3 bases at V and 5 bases at J, with 13 bases in the middle. Germline V gene sequence: CDR1 SQVTM, CDR2 ANQGSEA. This CDR3 contains 13 residues.

V usage is TRBV5-1 and J usage is TRBJ1-1; D is ambiguous. The CDR3 totals 12 residues. CDR1 is SGHRS and CDR2 is YFSETQ in the germline V gene. V dropped 4 bases and J dropped 7 bases, with 11 bases sitting between them. The CDR3 here is CASSLPGHEAFF. Written as DNA, the CDR3 is TGCGCCAGCAGCCTGCCGGGCCATGAAGCTTTCTTT.

The chain has TRBV27 and TRBJ1-2, with 8 bases fitting TRBD1. Germline assignment: CDR1 MNHEY and CDR2 SMNVEV (reference sequence). V gave up 5 bases and J gave up 3 bases; unmatched junction bases: 2. The CDR3 covers 13 residues. The CDR3 loop reads CASSPGQDYGYTF. The CDR3 nucleotides are TGTGCCAGCAGTCCGGGACAGGACTATGGCTACACCTTC.

V usage is TRBV6-2 or TRBV6-3 and J usage is TRBJ2-1, with 10 bases aligning to TRBD2. With V trimmed by 6 bases and J by 6 bases, 5 bases remained unmatched. Germline V gives CDR1 MNHEY, CDR2 SVGEGT. The length of the CDR3 is 14 residues. DNA of the CDR3: TGTGCCAGCAGCCTAAGCGGGGGGGCCAATGAGCAGTTCTTC. It encodes CASSLSGGANEQFF.

The chain combines TRBV15 with TRBJ2-5; no reliable D call. V was pared by 1 base and J by 2 bases, with 14 bases between. The CDR3 extends over 16 amino acids. CDR1 is LNHNV and CDR2 is YYDKDF in the germline V gene (reference sequence). This chain's CDR3 is CATSRGGLGLQETQYF. CDR3 bases: TGTGCCACCAGCAGAGGGGGTTTAGGGTTACAAGAGACCCAGTACTTC.

V and J are TRBV15 and TRBJ2-5, with D perhaps matching TRBD2 (5 bases). The V end was cut by 0 bases, the J end by 4 bases, with 15 bases between. Per the germline V gene, CDR1 is LNHNV and CDR2 is YYDKDF (reference sequence). The CDR3 spans 16 residues. DNA for the CDR3: TGTGCCACCAGCAGAGAGAATCTAGCAGCCCGAGAGACCCAGTACTTC. Amino acid sequence: CATSRENLAARETQYF. The full variable domain, in which reference TRBV15 and TRBJ2-5 provide the parts outside the CDR3, is DAMVIQNPRYQVTQFGKPVTLSCSQTLNHNVMYWYQQKSSQAPKLLFHYYDKDFNNEADTPDNFQSRRPNTSFCFLDIRSPGLGDTAMYLCATSRENLAARETQYFGPGTRLLVL.

The gene calls are TRBV6-1 and TRBJ2-3; D is uncertain. The CDR3 is 17 amino acids. The V gene lost 1 base and the J gene lost 0 bases, with 14 bases spanning the gap. Germline V gene lookup returns CDR1 MNHNS and CDR2 SASEGT. Written as DNA, the CDR3 is TGTGCCAGCAGTGAAGACGACGTAGGGTATAGCACAGATACGCAGTATTTT. Translation gives CASSEDDVGYSTDTQYF.

The rearrangement uses TRBV6-1 and TRBJ2-4, with 9 bases matching TRBD1. J gave up 7 bases and V 1 base, and 5 bases lay outside the gene matches. This CDR3 is 15 amino acids long. CDR1 and CDR2 from the germline V gene are MNHNS and SASEGT. CDR3 sequence (DNA): TGTGCCAGCAGTGAAGGGTGGACAGGGGTTAACATTCAGTACTTC. This codes for CASSEGWTGVNIQYF.

CDR3 sequence (DNA): TGTGCCAGCAGCTTCGCGCAGGGCGTCGCTGGAAACACCATATATTTT. It specifies CASSFAQGVAGNTIYF. This chain links TRBV7-8 with TRBJ1-3, with a tentative D call TRBD1 (5 bases). Per the germline V gene, CDR1 is SGHVS and CDR2 is FQNEAQ. With 3 bases removed from V and 2 bases from J, the gap between germline ends came to 14 bases. The CDR3 runs 16 residues.

In the case of this clone: Other DNA sequences in this sample translate to the same CDR3. The chain combines TRBV7-9 with TRBJ2-2; D remains unclear. The germline gives CDR1 SEHNR, CDR2 FQNEAQ (reference sequence). The CDR3 runs to 13 residues. With 1 base removed from V and 4 bases from J, the gap between germline ends came to 4 bases. CDR3 sequence reads: CASSLGGTGELFF. The CDR3 DNA reads as TGTGCCAGCAGCTTAGGTGGCACCGGGGAGCTGTTTTTT.

This clone was counted between two and nine times. The chain is built from TRBV2 and TRBJ1-5; D call uncertain. Looked up from germline, CDR1 is SNHLY and CDR2 is FYNNEI. V lost 9 bases and J lost 3, with 12 bases in between. This CDR3 comprises 13 residues. CDR3 region: CASGQSHNQPQHF. Written as DNA, the CDR3 is TGTGCCAGTGGGCAGAGCCACAATCAGCCCCAGCATTTT.

This rearrangement joins TRBV3-1 (or the pseudogene TRBV3-2) to TRBJ2-5; D ambiguous. The CDR3 is 14 amino acids. Germline CDR1 is LGHDT and CDR2 is YNNKEL (reference sequence). V lost 0 bases, J lost 3 bases, and 8 bases lay in between. The CDR3 region is CASSQEYGEETQYF. The DNA of the CDR3 is TGTGCCAGCAGCCAAGAGTATGGGGAAGAGACCCAGTACTTC.